A single sample gave rise to the 16 T cell receptor beta chains below, sequenced in a study of identical twins. TCRdb fed the 5' RACE reads into MiXCR, producing one record per CDR3 protein. The sample holds 520,000 or so distinct CDR3 sequences; under 25% are singletons and the top ten take 0.91%. These data were also filed under a second study, of T cells expressing NK-cell markers.

The sequenced sample consisted of CD4+ T cells sorted from blood. These receptors originate from a young woman in good health.

This chain uses TRBV5-1 with TRBJ2-7; 13 positions agree with TRBD2. The CDR3 consists of 17 residues. V lost 4 bases to trimming and J lost 0 bases; unmatched junction nucleotides: 7. Germline-derived CDR1 and CDR2 are SGHRS and YFSETQ. The CDR3 coding sequence is TGCGCCAGCAGCCGGGGGACTAGCGGGACCAACTCCTACGAGCAGTACTTC. It is translated as CASSRGTSGTNSYEQYF.

A word on this clonotype: The junction and the germline gene differ at one end; a read error may be behind it. The rearrangement links TRBV25-1 to TRBJ2-7; 8 bases map to TRBD1. Germline values: CDR1 MGHDK, CDR2 SYGVNS. The CDR3 sequence is 15 residues long. The CDR3 DNA reads as TGTGCCAGCCCCTATAGAGGACAGGGCTCCCACGAGCAGTACTTC. It translates to CASPYRGQGSHEQYF.

The rearrangement joins TRBV2 to TRBJ1-2; 8 positions match TRBD1. This CDR3 is built from 13 residues. In germline, CDR1 is SNHLY, CDR2 FYNNEI. V lost 7 bases to trimming and J lost 4 bases; unmatched junction nucleotides: 5. The CDR3: CASKTGTGYGYTF. DNA for the CDR3: TGTGCCAGCAAAACCGGGACAGGCTATGGCTACACCTTC.

There are a few counts of this clonotype. The gene calls are TRBV5-5 and TRBJ1-2; no reliable D call. This CDR3 is built from 13 residues. CDR1 and CDR2 (germline): SGHKS, YYEKEE (reference sequence). V shed 5 bases and J shed 5 bases, with 13 bases lying between them. DNA of the CDR3: TGTGCCAGCAGTAAGCCGCTAGGGTATGGCTACACCTTC. As protein: CASSKPLGYGYTF.

This rearrangement joins TRBV15 to TRBJ2-7; maybe TRBD1 (6 bases). The CDR3 extends over 11 amino acids. V was cut by 10 bases and J by 5 bases, with 12 bases left in between. Germline-derived CDR1 and CDR2 are LNHNV and YYDKDF (reference sequence). The CDR3 DNA is TGTGCCATAGGACAGTTAGACGAGCAGTACTTC. This gives the protein CAIGQLDEQYF. Full variable domain (missing parts from reference TRBV15 and TRBJ2-7): DAMVIQNPRYQVTQFGKPVTLSCSQTLNHNVMYWYQQKSSQAPKLLFHYYDKDFNNEADTPDNFQSRRPNTSFCFLDIRSPGLGDTAMYLCAIGQLDEQYFGPGTRLTVT.

This chain uses TRBV20-1 with TRBJ2-7, with 9 bases fitting TRBD1. There are 16 residues in the CDR3. V lost 6 bases to trimming and J lost 2 bases; unmatched junction nucleotides: 14. Germline V gene data show CDR1 as DFQATT and CDR2 as SNEGSKA (reference sequence). The CDR3 nucleotides are TGCAGTGCCACTCGTGACTGGGACAGGGATACCTACGAGCAGTACTTC. Its protein is CSATRDWDRDTYEQYF.

The CDR3 loop is CSVAPSYDEQYF. The CDR3 DNA follows: TGCAGCGTTGCCCCGTCGTATGACGAGCAGTACTTC. The V call is TRBV29-1, the J call TRBJ2-7, with no clear D. Trimming pared 4 bases from V and 5 bases from J, leaving 12 bases between. Germline CDR1 SQVTM, CDR2 ANQGSEA. The CDR3 is made up of 12 amino acids.

This clonotype was counted ten times or more. The V and J genes are TRBV29-1 and TRBJ2-3; TRBD2 matches at 12 bases. The CDR3 length is 14 residues. V dropped 7 bases and J dropped 3; count of bases not matched to a gene: 5. Germline loops: CDR1 SQVTM, CDR2 ANQGSEA. The CDR3 here is CSDLAGGWTDTQYF. CDR3 coding DNA: TGCAGCGATCTAGCGGGAGGGTGGACAGATACGCAGTATTTT.

This clonotype appeared a few times. The chain uses TRBV6-5 and TRBJ1-1; D is undetermined. The CDR3 is 14 residues long. V was trimmed by 5 bases and J by 5 bases, leaving 15 bases between them. Per germline, CDR1 MNHEY and CDR2 SVGAGI. The CDR3: CASSLLQVITEAFF. The CDR3 DNA reads TGTGCCAGCAGTCTACTGCAGGTTATTACTGAAGCTTTCTTT.

Concerning this clonotype itself: This may arise from a read error, as a much more abundant clone is one base away. The chain uses TRBV14 and TRBJ2-5; a possible D gene is TRBD2 (5 bases). Germline CDR1 SGHDN, CDR2 FVKESK. With 1 base removed from V and 2 bases from J, the gap between germline ends came to 17 bases. The CDR3 spans 17 residues. The chain's CDR3 is CASSQGGRSLAQETQYF. The CDR3 nucleotides read TGTGCCAGCAGCCAAGGTGGGAGAAGCCTAGCACAAGAGACCCAGTACTTC.

The V call is TRBV12-3 or TRBV12-4, the J call TRBJ2-7; 8 nucleotides agree with TRBD2. This CDR3 has 14 amino acids. Trimming removed 6 bases from V and 4 bases from J; junction bases left unmatched: 8. CDR3 loop: CASSPGGVGYEQYF. CDR3 bases: TGTGCCAGCAGCCCCGGGGGGGTAGGGTACGAGCAGTACTTC.

This chain links TRBV24-1 with TRBJ2-1, with 7 bases identical to TRBD2. The V and J ends lost 6 bases and 5 bases, in that order; junction bases with no gene match: 12. The CDR3 consists of 16 residues. CDR1 is KGHDR and CDR2 is SFDVKD in the germline V gene. Written as DNA, the CDR3 is TGTGCCACCAGTTCCCCCTCGTCCGGGAGGAACAATGAGCAGTTCTTC. This sequence encodes CATSSPSSGRNNEQFF.

This chain uses TRBV10-3 with TRBJ1-3; D gene uncertain. Looked up from germline, CDR1 is ENHRY and CDR2 is SYGVKD. The CDR3 is 14 residues long. Trimming took 2 bases from V and 0 from J, leaving 5 bases between them. The CDR3 is CAISETVSGNTIYF. CDR3 sequence (DNA): TGTGCCATCAGTGAGACAGTCTCTGGAAACACCATATATTTT.

This CDR3 reads CASTKRGTMNTEAFF. The CDR3 DNA is TGTGCCAGCACCAAGCGGGGGACCATGAACACTGAAGCTTTCTTT. This chain links TRBV12-3 or TRBV12-4 with TRBJ1-1, with a weak D call TRBD1 (5 bases). CDR3 length: 15 residues. Trimming cost V 7 bases and J 0 bases, with 15 bases left between them.

The V gene is TRBV19, the J gene TRBJ2-7; D is undetermined. The CDR3 consists of 13 residues. Germline loops: CDR1 LNHDA, CDR2 SQIVND (reference sequence). Trimming cost V 4 bases and J 3 bases, with 10 bases left between them. The CDR3: CASSKQLNYEQYF. The CDR3 nucleotides are TGTGCCAGTAGTAAACAGCTAAACTACGAGCAGTACTTC. The full variable domain, with the rest looked up from reference TRBV19 and TRBJ2-7, is DGGITQSPKYLFRKEGQNVTLSCEQNLNHDAMYWYRQDPGQGLRLIYYSQIVNDFQKGDIAEGYSVSREKKESFPLTVTSAQKNPTAFYLCASSKQLNYEQYFGPGTRLTVT.

The chain is built from TRBV11-2 and TRBJ1-2; D not certain. V lost 7 bases to trimming and J lost 6 bases, with 21 bases between them. Germline V CDR1 and CDR2: SGHAT, FQNNGV. The CDR3 spans 15 residues. CDR3 sequence reads: CASNLPRQGVNGYTF. The CDR3 DNA is TGTGCCAGCAATTTACCCCGGCAAGGAGTCAATGGCTACACCTTC. Variable domain in full (rest from reference TRBV11-2 and TRBJ1-2): EAGVAQSPRYKIIEKRQSVAFWCNPISGHATLYWYQQILGQGPKLLIQFQNNGVVDDSQLPKDRFSAERLKGVDSTLKIQPAKLEDSAVYLCASNLPRQGVNGYTFGSGTRLTVV.